This TCR beta chain was retrieved from a study of cytomegalovirus exposure and HLA in healthy donors. Study-wide points: Equally common other TCR beta chains were less clonally expanded than HLA-associated ones, a later analysis found. High specificity and sensitivity for cytomegalovirus status were reported for the classifier. Earlier results showed most TCR beta V segments being productive about 90% or about 30% of the time.

A multiplex PCR was run with 60 Vbeta primers and 13 Jbeta primers. This table comes from immunoSEQ multiplex PCR, and its TCRdb copy is limited to in-frame clones, with some not included. The repertoire consists of 150,000 to 200,000 clones, with around 84% occurring once and the leading ten covering 1.5% to 2.5%. The table lists this clone with a count of one. Its antigen is unknown. CDR1 is MDHEN, CDR2 SYDVKM, per germline. This CDR3 contains 13 residues. The V gene lost 6 bases and the J gene lost 6 bases, with 15 bases spanning the gap. The sequenced sample consisted of PBMCs. This receptor was obtained from a man between 18 and 29 years old in good health and CMV-seronegative. The chain couples TRBV28 to TRBJ2-7, with a weak D call TRBD2 (5 bases). As DNA, the CDR3 is TGTGCCAGCAGCCCGACTACACCAAGCGAGCAGTACTTC. Its protein is CASSPTTPSEQYF.